This TCR beta chain was identified in a study of spatial heterogeneity in lung cancer. Study-wide background: Averaged across combinations, each unique TCR and UMI pairing appeared more than ten times in raw reads, which were uncorrected.

Time point denoted: blood at routine non-recurrence follow-up after resection. Tumor, nontumor lung or frozen PBMC supplied whole RNA that was sequenced unsorted. TCRdb analysed the 5' RACE reads with MiXCR anew, one entry per CDR3 protein. Of over 35,000 distinct CDR3 sequences in the sample, about 10% were seen once. V was pared by 5 bases and J by 5 bases, with 7 bases of the junction left unmatched. The V gene's germline CDR1 is SGHVS and CDR2 FNYEAQ. CDR3 length: 16 residues. The clonotype comes from a female donor with early-stage non-small cell lung cancer. This chain links TRBV7-6 with TRBJ2-3, with 13 nucleotides matching TRBD2. Here the sequenced sample was PBMCs, taken at follow-up. CDR3 residues: CASSGGLAGARDTQYF. CDR3 nucleotide sequence: TGTGCCAGCAGCGGAGGACTAGCGGGGGCCAGAGATACGCAGTATTTT.